Shown below are 18 T cell receptor beta chains from a single sample sequenced in a study of Ad26.COV2.S vaccination and SARS-CoV-2 variants. The treatment was: around 19 received Ad26.COV2.S at low or high dose, single or two shots; 5 received placebo; per-sample allocation not given. At day 63 after the first vaccine or placebo injection, samples were drawn. Data came from immunoSEQ multiplex PCR; TCRdb stores just in-frame clones and leaves some out. Here the sample spans over 400,000 clones, around 92% being singletons. This specimen consisted of peripheral blood, obtained in a trial of Ad26.COV2.S vaccine versus placebo. Source of these receptors: a person between 18 and 59 years old who received the Ad26.COV2.S COVID-19 vaccine or a placebo.

This chain joins TRBV30 and TRBJ1-2; D is ambiguous. CDR1 GTSNPN and CDR2 SVGIG come from the germline V gene (reference sequence). V lost 0 bases and J lost 4, with 9 bases in between. The CDR3 is made up of 13 amino acids. Here the CDR3 DNA reads TGTGCCTGGAGTGTACAATCTAGCTATGGCTACACCTTC. This translates into CAWSVQSSYGYTF.

The chain carries TRBV6-7 and TRBJ1-2; TRBD1 might be the D (5 bases). TRBV6-7 is designated an ORF whose function remains uncertain. The germline V and J ends were trimmed by 5 bases and 5 bases, with 15 bases remaining between them. This CDR3 has 14 amino acids. CDR3 in DNA: TGTGCCAGCAGTCCTGGTCGATGGGGGTATGGCTACACCTTC. It yields the protein CASSPGRWGYGYTF.

The rearrangement joins TRBV7-9 to TRBJ2-2; TRBD1 is a possible D gene (5 bases). Trimming cost V 4 bases and J 6 bases, with 12 bases left between them. Germline V CDR1 and CDR2: SEHNR, FQNEAQ (reference sequence). This CDR3 spans 14 amino acids. Written as DNA, the CDR3 is TGTGCCAGCAGCTCGATCACAGGTCCCGGGGAGCTGTTTTTT. Residues: CASSSITGPGELFF. Combining the CDR3 with reference TRBV7-9 and TRBJ2-2 gives the whole variable domain DTGVSQNPRHKITKRGQNVTFRCDPISEHNRLYWYRQTLGQGPEFLTYFQNEAQLEKSRLLSDRFSAERPKGSFSTLEIQRTEQGDSAMYLCASSSITGPGELFFGEGSRLTVL.

V is TRBV15 and J is TRBJ1-1; D ambiguous. This CDR3 is 14 amino acids long. Germline CDR1 reads LNHNV; CDR2 reads YYDKDF (reference sequence). V was pared by 4 bases and J by 4 bases, with 13 bases between. The CDR3 coding sequence is TGTGCCACCAGCAAGAGGTTCGGGAGCACTGAAGCTTTCTTT. Protein: CATSKRFGSTEAFF.

The V call is TRBV18, the J call TRBJ1-1; tentatively, D is TRBD1 (5 bases). The germline V and J ends were trimmed by 2 bases and 4 bases, with 11 bases remaining between them. Looked up from germline, CDR1 is KGHSH and CDR2 is LQKENI. The CDR3 totals 14 residues. The CDR3: CASSPGGEITEAFF. In nucleotides, the CDR3 is TGTGCCAGCTCACCAGGAGGGGAGATCACTGAAGCTTTCTTT.

Notes on this clone: Different DNA sequences within this sample yield the same CDR3. The chain recombines TRBV4-1 with TRBJ2-7; D may be TRBD1 (5 bases). The CDR3 sequence is 14 residues long. V was cut by 1 base and J by 4 bases, with 11 bases left in between. Per the germline V gene, CDR1 is MGHRA and CDR2 is YSYEKL. The CDR3 DNA reads TGCGCCAGCAGCCAAGTCCAGGGATCGTACGAGCAGTACTTC. Its translation is CASSQVQGSYEQYF.

The chain recombines TRBV29-1 with TRBJ1-2; D gene uncertain. V gave up 5 bases and J gave up 2 bases, with 12 bases separating them. Per the germline V gene, CDR1 is SQVTM and CDR2 is ANQGSEA. The CDR3 is 13 amino acids. Here the CDR3 reads CSVLEAENYGYTF. The CDR3 DNA is TGCAGCGTTCTTGAGGCAGAGAACTATGGCTACACCTTC.

V and J are TRBV12-3 or TRBV12-4 and TRBJ2-7, with D uncertain. V lost 4 bases, J lost 3 bases, and 7 bases lay in between. The CDR3 loop spans 12 amino acids. The CDR3 loop is CASSYGIYEQYF. DNA for the CDR3: TGTGCCAGCAGTTACGGAATCTACGAGCAGTACTTC.

The DNA for the CDR3 is TGCGCCAGCAGCCAAGATTATGGGCTACGTCGGAATGAGCAGTTCTTC. The encoded protein is CASSQDYGLRRNEQFF. This rearrangement joins TRBV4-3 to TRBJ2-1; D not certain. The germline V gene encodes CDR1 LGHNA and CDR2 YSLEER. The length of the CDR3 is 16 residues. V was trimmed by 0 bases and J by 7 bases, leaving 16 bases between them.

The chain couples TRBV19 to TRBJ2-1; the match to TRBD1 covers 7 bases. Losses at the gene ends were 6 bases for V and 2 bases for J; bases not matched to a gene: 4. Germline V CDR1 and CDR2: LNHDA, SQIVND (reference sequence). The CDR3 is 14 amino acids. CDR3 coding DNA: TGTGCCAGTAGGCCCGGGACAGCCTACAATGAGCAGTTCTTC. It specifies CASRPGTAYNEQFF.

The V gene is TRBV29-1, the J gene TRBJ1-1; tentatively, D is TRBD1 (6 bases). Trimming took off 3 bases at V and 4 bases at J, with 12 bases between the two ends. Germline lookup yields CDR1 SQVTM and CDR2 ANQGSEA. The CDR3 has 13 residues. CDR3 nucleotides: TGCAGCGTTGACAGGGGACTAGGCACTGAAGCTTTCTTT. It codes for CSVDRGLGTEAFF.

The chain uses TRBV4-1 and TRBJ2-7; 10 nucleotides agree with TRBD1. The V gene's germline CDR1 is MGHRA and CDR2 YSYEKL. CDR3 length: 14 residues. V gave up 6 bases and J gave up 6 bases; unmatched junction bases: 8. The CDR3 DNA reads TGCGCCAGCAGACTCGGGACAGGGGTTTCCGAGCAGTACTTC. Amino acid sequence: CASRLGTGVSEQYF.

The table lists this clone with a few counts. This chain connects TRBV19 to TRBJ2-7; possible D gene TRBD1, 5 bases. This CDR3 region has 13 residues. Looked up from germline, CDR1 is LNHDA and CDR2 is SQIVND (reference sequence). V gave up 6 bases and J gave up 2 bases, with 11 bases separating them. The CDR3 DNA reads TGTGCCAGTAGCTCAGGGATCCCCTACGAGCAGTACTTC. Its translation: CASSSGIPYEQYF.

This clone was observed once. V usage is TRBV5-5 and J usage is TRBJ2-7, with 8 bases fitting TRBD2. V was pared by 4 bases and J by 0 bases, with 6 bases of the junction left unmatched. This CDR3 has 15 amino acids. Germline V CDR1 and CDR2: SGHKS, YYEKEE (reference sequence). The CDR3 spells CASSVAGISSYEQYF. CDR3 DNA sequence: TGTGCCAGCAGCGTAGCGGGGATAAGCTCCTACGAGCAGTACTTC.

The chain uses TRBV2 and TRBJ2-1; 12 bases map to TRBD1. Trimming removed 5 bases from V and 6 bases from J; junction bases left unmatched: 2. This CDR3 has 14 residues. Germline lookup yields CDR1 SNHLY and CDR2 FYNNEI. The CDR3 reads CASSPGQGANEQFF. CDR3 DNA: TGTGCCAGCAGTCCGGGACAGGGGGCCAATGAGCAGTTCTTC. The full variable domain, with the rest looked up from reference TRBV2 and TRBJ2-1, is EPEVTQTPSHQVTQMGQEVILRCVPISNHLYFYWYRQILGQKVEFLVSFYNNEISEKSEIFDDQFSVERPDGSNFTLKIRSTKLEDSAMYFCASSPGQGANEQFFGPGTRLTVL.

The chain combines TRBV19 with TRBJ1-5; D not certain. Trimming stripped 3 bases from V and 4 bases from J, with 16 bases between. Germline CDR1 reads LNHDA; CDR2 reads SQIVND (reference sequence). The CDR3 has 16 residues. The CDR3 loop reads CASSIVAWASNQPQHF. In nucleotides, the CDR3 is TGTGCCAGTAGTATCGTGGCCTGGGCATCTAATCAGCCCCAGCATTTT.

The chain combines TRBV7-2 with TRBJ2-1; 8 nucleotides line up with TRBD2. Germline V gene data show CDR1 as SGHTA and CDR2 as FQGNSA. CDR3 length: 15 amino acids. V trimming: 5 bases; J trimming: 7 bases; junction bases outside the gene matches: 10. In DNA, the CDR3 is TGTGCCAGCAGCGTAATGCGGGGGGCGGGTAATGAGCAGTTCTTC. Translated: CASSVMRGAGNEQFF.

This clone was seen just once. The chain couples TRBV2 to TRBJ1-5; perhaps TRBD1 as D (5 bases). Deletions cut 6 bases from V and 4 bases from J, with 10 bases between. This CDR3 is 13 amino acids long. Germline assignment: CDR1 SNHLY and CDR2 FYNNEI. CDR3 sequence (DNA): TGTGCCAGCAGGGTAAGACAGAATCAGCCCCAGCATTTT. It specifies CASRVRQNQPQHF.